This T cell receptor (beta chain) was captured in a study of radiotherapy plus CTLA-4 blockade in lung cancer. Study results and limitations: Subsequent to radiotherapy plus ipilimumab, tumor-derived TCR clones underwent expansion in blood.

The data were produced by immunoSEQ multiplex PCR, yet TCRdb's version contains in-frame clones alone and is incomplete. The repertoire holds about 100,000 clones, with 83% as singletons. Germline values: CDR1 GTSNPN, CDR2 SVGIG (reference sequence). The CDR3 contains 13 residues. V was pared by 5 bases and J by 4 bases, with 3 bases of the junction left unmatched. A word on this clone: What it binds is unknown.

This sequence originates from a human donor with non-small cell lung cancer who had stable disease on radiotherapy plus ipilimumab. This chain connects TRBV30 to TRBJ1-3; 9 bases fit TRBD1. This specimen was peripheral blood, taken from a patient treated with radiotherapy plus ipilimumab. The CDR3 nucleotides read TGTGCCTGGGGGGGACAGGGCGGAAACACCATATATTTT. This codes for CAWGGQGGNTIYF.